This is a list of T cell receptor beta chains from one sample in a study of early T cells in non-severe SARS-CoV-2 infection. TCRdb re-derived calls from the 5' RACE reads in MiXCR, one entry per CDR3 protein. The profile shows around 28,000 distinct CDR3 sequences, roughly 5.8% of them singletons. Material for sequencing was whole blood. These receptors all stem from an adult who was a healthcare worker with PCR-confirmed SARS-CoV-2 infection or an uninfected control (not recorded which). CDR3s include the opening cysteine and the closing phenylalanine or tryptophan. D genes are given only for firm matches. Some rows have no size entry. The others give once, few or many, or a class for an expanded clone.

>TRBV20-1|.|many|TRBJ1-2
CSALTGIDYGYTF
TGCAGTGCTCTAACAGGGATTGACTATGGCTACACCTTC
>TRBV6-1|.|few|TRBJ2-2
CVSSLSGTGELFF
TGTGTCAGCAGTCTTAGCGGCACCGGGGAGCTGTTTTTT
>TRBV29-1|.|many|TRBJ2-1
CSVETGKRFF
TGCAGCGTTGAGACGGGGAAGAGGTTCTTC
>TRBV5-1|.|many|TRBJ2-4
CASSLGNIQYF
TGCGCCAGCAGCTTAGGGAACATTCAGTACTTC
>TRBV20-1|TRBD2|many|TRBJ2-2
CSARDLTGLVGTGELFF
TGCAGTGCTAGAGACCTTACCGGACTAGTCGGAACCGGGGAGCTGTTTTTT
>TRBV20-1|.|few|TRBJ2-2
CSAPDSLNTGELFF
TGCAGTGCTCCTGACAGCCTGAACACCGGGGAGCTGTTTTTT
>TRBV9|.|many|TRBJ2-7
CASSSPGQTYEQYF
TGTGCCAGCAGCTCTCCGGGACAAACCTACGAGCAGTACTTC
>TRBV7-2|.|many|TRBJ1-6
CASSSYGYSPLHF
TGTGCCAGCAGCTCCTACGGGTATTCACCCCTCCACTTT
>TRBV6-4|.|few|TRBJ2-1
CASSDLNGSGEQFF
TGTGCCAGCAGTGACTTAAACGGGAGTGGTGAGCAGTTCTTC
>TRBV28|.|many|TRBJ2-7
CASSFGEQYF
TGTGCCAGCAGTTTTGGCGAGCAGTACTTC
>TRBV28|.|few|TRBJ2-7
CASIKGKGSMYF
TGTGCCAGCATCAAGGGAAAGGGTAGTATGTACTTC
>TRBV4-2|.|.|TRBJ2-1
CASSPALGFRNEQFF
TGTGCCAGCAGCCCCGCGCTGGGGTTCAGGAATGAGCAGTTCTTC